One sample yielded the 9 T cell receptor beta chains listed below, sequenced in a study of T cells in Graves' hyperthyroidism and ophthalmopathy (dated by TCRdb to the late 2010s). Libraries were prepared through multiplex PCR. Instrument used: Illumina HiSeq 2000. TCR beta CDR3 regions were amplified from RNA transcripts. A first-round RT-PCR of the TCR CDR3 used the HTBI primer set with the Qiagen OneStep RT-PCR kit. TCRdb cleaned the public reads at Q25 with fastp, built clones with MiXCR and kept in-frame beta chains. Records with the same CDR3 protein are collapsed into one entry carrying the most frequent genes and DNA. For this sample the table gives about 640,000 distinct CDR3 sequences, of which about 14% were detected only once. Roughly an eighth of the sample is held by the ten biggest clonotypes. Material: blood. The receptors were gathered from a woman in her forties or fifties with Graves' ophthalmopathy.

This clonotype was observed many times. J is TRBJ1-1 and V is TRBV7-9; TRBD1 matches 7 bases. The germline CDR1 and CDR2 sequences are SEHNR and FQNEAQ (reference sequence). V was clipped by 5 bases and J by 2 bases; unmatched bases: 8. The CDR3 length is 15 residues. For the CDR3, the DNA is TGTGCCAGCAGCCCTCCGACAGGGACCAACACTGAAGCTTTCTTT. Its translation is CASSPPTGTNTEAFF.

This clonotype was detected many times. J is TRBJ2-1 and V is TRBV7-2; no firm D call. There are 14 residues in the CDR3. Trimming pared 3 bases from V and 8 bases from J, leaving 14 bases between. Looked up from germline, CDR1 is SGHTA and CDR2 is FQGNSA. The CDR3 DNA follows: TGTGCCAGCAGCTTTGGCTTAGCCGATCATGAGCAGTTCTTC. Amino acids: CASSFGLADHEQFF. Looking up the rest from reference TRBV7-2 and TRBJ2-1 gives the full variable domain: GAGVSQSPSNKVTEKGKDVELRCDPISGHTALYWYRQSLGQGLEFLIYFQGNSAPDKSGLPSDRFSAERTGGSVSTLTIQRTQQEDSAVYLCASSFGLADHEQFFGPGTRLTVL.

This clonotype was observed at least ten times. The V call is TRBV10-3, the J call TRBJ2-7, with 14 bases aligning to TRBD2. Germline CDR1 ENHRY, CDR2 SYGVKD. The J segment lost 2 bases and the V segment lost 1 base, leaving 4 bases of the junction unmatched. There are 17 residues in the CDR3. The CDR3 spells CAISELGLAGEAYEQYF. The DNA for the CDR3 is TGTGCCATCAGTGAGTTGGGACTAGCGGGAGAAGCCTACGAGCAGTACTTC.

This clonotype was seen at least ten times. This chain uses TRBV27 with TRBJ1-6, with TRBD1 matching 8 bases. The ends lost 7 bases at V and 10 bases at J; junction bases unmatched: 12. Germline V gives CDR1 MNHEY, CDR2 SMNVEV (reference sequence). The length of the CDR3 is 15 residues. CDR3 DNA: TGTGCCAGCACCGCGGACAGGGAGAGGTTGTCACCCCTCCACTTT. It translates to CASTADRERLSPLHF.

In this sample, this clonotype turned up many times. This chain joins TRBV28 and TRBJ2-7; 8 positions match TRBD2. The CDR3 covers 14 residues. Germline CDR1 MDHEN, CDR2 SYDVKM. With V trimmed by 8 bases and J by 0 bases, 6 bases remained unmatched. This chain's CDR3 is CASLKSGSSYEQYF. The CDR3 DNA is TGTGCCAGCCTTAAAAGCGGGAGCTCCTACGAGCAGTACTTC.

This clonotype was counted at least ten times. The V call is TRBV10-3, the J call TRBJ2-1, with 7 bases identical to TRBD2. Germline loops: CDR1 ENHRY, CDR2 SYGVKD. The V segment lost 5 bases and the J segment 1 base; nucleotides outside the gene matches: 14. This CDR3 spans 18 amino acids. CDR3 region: CAISPTSDSGHSYNEQFF. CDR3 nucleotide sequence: TGTGCCATCAGTCCCACCTCGGATAGCGGGCATTCCTACAATGAGCAGTTCTTC.

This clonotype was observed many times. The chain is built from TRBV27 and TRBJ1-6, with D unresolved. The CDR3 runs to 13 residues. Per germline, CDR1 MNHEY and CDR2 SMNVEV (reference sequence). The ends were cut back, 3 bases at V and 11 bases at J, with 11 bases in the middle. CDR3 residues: CASSFSAGAPLHF. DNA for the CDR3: TGTGCCAGCAGTTTCTCCGCTGGGGCACCCCTCCACTTT.

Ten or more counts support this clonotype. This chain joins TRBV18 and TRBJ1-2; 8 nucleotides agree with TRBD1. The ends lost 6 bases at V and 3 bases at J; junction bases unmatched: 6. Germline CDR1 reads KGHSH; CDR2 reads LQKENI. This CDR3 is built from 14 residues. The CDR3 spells CASSPGQVHYGYTF. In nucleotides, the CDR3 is TGTGCCAGCTCCCCGGGACAGGTGCACTATGGCTACACCTTC.

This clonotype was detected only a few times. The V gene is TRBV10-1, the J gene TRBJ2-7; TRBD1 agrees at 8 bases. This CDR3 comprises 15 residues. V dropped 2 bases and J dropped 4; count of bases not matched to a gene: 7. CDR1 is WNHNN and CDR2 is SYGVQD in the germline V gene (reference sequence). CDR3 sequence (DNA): TGCGCCAGCAGTGAGGAAGGCAGGGGGCAGTACGAGCAGTACTTC. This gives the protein CASSEEGRGQYEQYF.